The 20 T cell receptor beta chains below were found in one sample sequenced in a study of shared clonotypes between healthy human individuals. TCRdb's copy holds only in-frame clones and misses some; the assay was immunoSEQ multiplex PCR. The table includes about 1.5 million clones, over 95% detected once. The sample taken for sequencing was naive CD4+ T cells sorted from blood. The subset denotes: CD45RA+ positively selected. All receptors come from a man aged 30-40 years in good health.

The CDR3 region has the DNA TGTGCCAGCAGCCGACAGGATGGCGTCTACGAGCAGTACTTC. Residues: CASSRQDGVYEQYF. The chain links TRBV7-2 to TRBJ2-7, with a possible D match to TRBD1 (6 bases). Germline V lookup: CDR1 SGHTA, CDR2 FQGNSA. V dropped 5 bases and J dropped 3 bases, with 14 bases sitting between them. This CDR3 comprises 14 residues.

The V call is TRBV27, the J call TRBJ2-7; D tentatively fits TRBD1 or TRBD2 (5 bases each). V lost 0 bases, J lost 3 bases, and 12 bases lay in between. The CDR3 is made up of 15 amino acids. Per germline, CDR1 MNHEY and CDR2 SMNVEV (reference sequence). CDR3 DNA sequence: TGTGCCAGCAGTTTATCGAGGGGATCACTCTACGAGCAGTACTTC. Amino acid sequence: CASSLSRGSLYEQYF.

The V and J genes are TRBV4-1 and TRBJ2-7; 14 positions agree with TRBD2. The V gene end was trimmed by 0 bases and the J gene end by 5 bases; junction bases not matched to a gene: 9. The CDR3 length is 18 residues. Germline values: CDR1 MGHRA, CDR2 YSYEKL. The CDR3 here is CASSQDPFRGLAGDEQYF. In DNA form, the CDR3 reads TGCGCCAGCAGCCAAGATCCGTTTAGGGGACTAGCGGGGGACGAGCAGTACTTC.

The chain employs TRBV5-1 and TRBJ1-1; no definite D call. Germline assignment: CDR1 SGHRS and CDR2 YFSETQ. CDR3 length: 13 residues. Trimming took off 9 bases at V and 1 base at J, with 13 bases between the two ends. The CDR3 DNA reads as TGCGCCACCAATACCGGGAAGAACACTGAAGCTTTCTTT. This encodes CATNTGKNTEAFF.

The genes are TRBV2 and TRBJ2-3, with unresolved D. V lost 9 bases and J lost 0, with 10 bases in between. This CDR3 contains 13 residues. Germline V gene lookup returns CDR1 SNHLY and CDR2 FYNNEI. Here the CDR3 DNA reads TGTGCCAGTAAGGTGATGAGCACAGATACGCAGTATTTT. Translated: CASKVMSTDTQYF.

The CDR3 DNA is TGTGCCAGCAGCACCGGACAGGTTCCCTACGAGCAGTACTTC. As protein: CASSTGQVPYEQYF. V and J are TRBV7-2 and TRBJ2-7; 7 bases are shared with TRBD1. Trimming took 5 bases from V and 2 from J; bases not matched to a gene: 6. This CDR3 spans 14 amino acids. The germline V gene encodes CDR1 SGHTA and CDR2 FQGNSA.

The rearrangement links TRBV6-5 to TRBJ2-7; D is ambiguous. Per germline, CDR1 MNHEY and CDR2 SVGAGI. V lost 4 bases, J lost 6 bases, and 13 bases lay in between. The CDR3 extends over 13 amino acids. CDR3 loop: CASSLMTNSEQYF. CDR3 DNA sequence: TGTGCCAGCAGTTTGATGACAAACAGCGAGCAGTACTTC.

V gene TRBV7-9 combines with J gene TRBJ2-1; the D gene is possibly TRBD2 (6 bases). V dropped 2 bases and J dropped 5 bases, with 16 bases sitting between them. Germline V gene sequence: CDR1 SEHNR, CDR2 FQNEAQ (reference sequence). This CDR3 region has 16 residues. This chain's CDR3 is CASSLLPGLGDNEQFF. CDR3 DNA: TGTGCCAGCAGCTTACTTCCGGGACTGGGAGACAATGAGCAGTTCTTC.

The chain is built from TRBV28 and TRBJ1-4, with D unclear. Trimming pared 6 bases from V and 11 bases from J, leaving 13 bases between. CDR1 is MDHEN and CDR2 is SYDVKM in the germline V gene. This CDR3 has 12 amino acids. The CDR3 loop reads CASSSDISKLFF. In DNA form, the CDR3 reads TGTGCCAGCAGCTCAGACATTTCGAAACTGTTTTTT. Full variable domain (outside the CDR3, taken from reference TRBV28 and TRBJ1-4): DVKVTQSSRYLVKRTGEKVFLECVQDMDHENMFWYRQDPGLGLRLIYFSYDVKMKEKGDIPEGYSVSREKKERFSLILESASTNQTSMYLCASSSDISKLFFGSGTQLSVL.

This sequence joins TRBV28 and TRBJ2-4; TRBD1 or TRBD2 may be the D gene (5 bases each). Germline V gene data show CDR1 as MDHEN and CDR2 as SYDVKM. The CDR3 length is 12 residues. V lost 3 bases to trimming and J lost 7 bases, with 7 bases between them. Written as DNA, the CDR3 is TGTGCCAGCAGTTTCAGGGAGAACATTCAGTACTTC. Translated: CASSFRENIQYF.

V usage is TRBV7-3 and J usage is TRBJ2-3; TRBD2 is a possible D gene (6 bases). Trimming cost V 5 bases and J 2 bases, with 14 bases left between them. The length of the CDR3 is 15 residues. CDR1 SGHTA and CDR2 FQGTGA come from the germline V gene. The CDR3 nucleotides read TGTGCCAGCAGCGCATCCGGGACTCCCACAGATACGCAGTATTTT. As protein: CASSASGTPTDTQYF.

J is TRBJ1-5 and V is TRBV28; D possibly corresponds to TRBD1 (5 bases). There are 13 residues in the CDR3. In germline, CDR1 is MDHEN, CDR2 SYDVKM. V was clipped by 7 bases and J by 0 bases, with 7 bases between them. CDR3 amino acids: CASKGNSNQPQHF. CDR3 DNA: TGTGCCAGCAAGGGGAATAGCAATCAGCCCCAGCATTTT.

Here the CDR3 DNA reads TGTGCCAGCAGTTTAAAGGTCTTCACGGGGAACAATGAGCAGTTCTTC. Its protein is CASSLKVFTGNNEQFF. The chain carries TRBV27 and TRBJ2-1, with a tentative D call TRBD2 (5 bases). Trimming shortened V by 2 bases and J by 5 bases, and 16 bases separated the two germline ends. The germline V gene encodes CDR1 MNHEY and CDR2 SMNVEV (reference sequence). This CDR3 has 16 amino acids.

The chain recombines TRBV6-6 with TRBJ2-4; TRBD1 matches at 8 bases. J was trimmed by 8 bases and V by 4 bases; bases with no gene match: 7. This CDR3 region has 14 residues. Germline lookup yields CDR1 MNHNY and CDR2 SVGAGI (reference sequence). The CDR3 DNA follows: TGTGCCAGCAGTTCTAACCAGGGGGCTTACATTCAGTACTTC. Translation: CASSSNQGAYIQYF.

The chain is built from TRBV5-1 and TRBJ2-1; 7 bases are a match to TRBD2. The ends lost 0 bases at V and 6 bases at J; junction bases unmatched: 6. The CDR3 is made up of 15 amino acids. Germline V gene sequence: CDR1 SGHRS, CDR2 YFSETQ. In DNA form, the CDR3 reads TGCGCCAGCAGCTTGGGGCTAGCGGTGCGCAATGAGCAGTTCTTC. Residues: CASSLGLAVRNEQFF. Drawing the rest from reference TRBV5-1 and TRBJ2-1, the complete variable domain is KAGVTQTPRYLIKTRGQQVTLSCSPISGHRSVSWYQQTPGQGLQFLFEYFSETQRNKGNFPGRFSGRQFSNSRSEMNVSTLELGDSALYLCASSLGLAVRNEQFFGPGTRLTVL.

The J gene is TRBJ2-7, the V gene TRBV5-1; 9 bases match TRBD1. The V segment lost 2 bases and the J segment 4 bases; nucleotides outside the gene matches: 4. This CDR3 region has 14 residues. The V gene's germline CDR1 is SGHRS and CDR2 YFSETQ. CDR3 DNA: TGCGCCAGCAGCTTTTCCGGGACAGGGTACGAGCAGTACTTC. It specifies CASSFSGTGYEQYF.

This chain connects TRBV7-9 to TRBJ1-1; D is perhaps TRBD1 (6 bases). Deletions cut 5 bases from V and 5 bases from J, with 18 bases between. CDR1 is SEHNR, CDR2 FQNEAQ, per germline (reference sequence). The CDR3 extends over 15 amino acids. For the CDR3, the DNA is TGTGCCAGCAGCCGCGGACAGACCCGAAGGACTGAAGCTTTCTTT. The encoded protein is CASSRGQTRRTEAFF.

J is TRBJ2-7 and V is TRBV28, with 9 nucleotides matching TRBD1. The V gene end was trimmed by 6 bases and the J gene end by 6 bases; junction bases not matched to a gene: 15. Germline CDR1 MDHEN, CDR2 SYDVKM. The CDR3 is made up of 16 amino acids. CDR3 in DNA: TGTGCCAGCAGAATGTCGGGCGGGACAGGGCTCCGCGAGCAGTACTTC. Its protein product is CASRMSGGTGLREQYF.

This sequence joins TRBV18 and TRBJ2-7, with TRBD1 as a possible D gene (5 bases). CDR3 length equals 18 residues. Germline V gene data show CDR1 as KGHSH and CDR2 as LQKENI. Trimming stripped 3 bases from V and 2 bases from J, with 23 bases between. CDR3 protein: CASSPMQPRAYIAYEQYF. Here the CDR3 DNA reads TGTGCCAGCTCACCCATGCAGCCCAGGGCCTATATAGCCTACGAGCAGTACTTC.

The gene calls are TRBV7-9 and TRBJ1-2, with 11 bases that match TRBD1. The CDR3 is 17 amino acids. V was pared by 5 bases and J by 8 bases, with 16 bases of the junction left unmatched. Germline CDR1 is SEHNR and CDR2 is FQNEAQ (reference sequence). The CDR3 loop reads CASSLDRAGQGELGYTF. For the CDR3, the DNA is TGTGCCAGCAGCCTAGACCGTGCGGGACAGGGGGAACTAGGCTACACCTTC.